Included here is one T cell receptor beta chain sequence, with context. The length of the CDR3 is 16 residues. The V and J ends lost 0 bases and 5 bases respectively, with 16 bases between them. CDR1 is MNHNS and CDR2 is SASEGT in the germline V gene. The data derive from a study of control samples from healthy donors and cancer patients. Measured with immunoSEQ multiplex PCR; TCRdb has only the in-frame clones, and not every one. The sample holds approximately 170,000 clones, roughly nine tenths seen once. The TCR sequence derives from a young man in good health. The chain carries TRBV6-1 and TRBJ1-2; D remains unclear. The sample was blood. CDR3 in amino acids: CASSEARGTNVYGYTF. The CDR3 DNA sequence: TGTGCCAGCAGTGAAGCCCGAGGCACGAATGTTTATGGCTACACCTTC.